Presented here are 23 T cell receptor beta chains from one specimen sequenced in a study of blood T cells in healthy people across ages. Together with a sample-barcoded 5' primer, a J-beta primer mix was included in a second PCR lasting roughly 6 to 12 cycles. TCRdb reprocessed the 5' RACE reads via MiXCR and lists one record per CDR3 protein. The table has roughly 1,700,000 distinct CDR3 sequences, 28% seen once; the top ten hold 7.7%. The specimen was blood. Source of these receptors: a woman under 40 in good health.

This chain uses TRBV4-1 with TRBJ2-7; 11 nucleotides match TRBD1. Per germline, CDR1 MGHRA and CDR2 YSYEKL. V lost 2 bases to trimming and J lost 1 base; unmatched junction nucleotides: 4. This CDR3 spans 16 amino acids. In DNA, the CDR3 is TGCGCCAGCAGCCAATACGGGACAGGGGGATCCTACGAGCAGTACTTC. Translating it yields CASSQYGTGGSYEQYF.

This clonotype is a singleton in its sample. The chain joins TRBV11-3 to TRBJ2-3; maybe TRBD2 (5 bases). Trimming pared 7 bases from V and 0 bases from J, leaving 8 bases between. This CDR3 has 13 amino acids. Germline V gene sequence: CDR1 SGHNT, CDR2 YENEEA. The CDR3 nucleotides read TGTGCCAGCAAGCGGTCTAGCACAGATACGCAGTATTTT. Translated, it gives CASKRSSTDTQYF. The entire variable domain, with the rest obtained from reference TRBV11-3 and TRBJ2-3, is as follows: EAGVVQSPRYKIIEKKQPVAFWCNPISGHNTLYWYLQNLGQGPELLIRYENEEAVDDSQLPKDRFSAERLKGVDSTLKIQPAELGDSAVYLCASKRSSTDTQYFGPGTRLTVL.

This clonotype turned up a few times. CDR3 loop: CASSAQALRGYTF. The CDR3 DNA follows: TGTGCCAGCAGTGCGCAGGCCCTGCGAGGCTACACCTTC. The rearrangement uses TRBV2 and TRBJ1-2; D ambiguous. CDR3 length: 13 residues. Trimming pared 4 bases from V and 8 bases from J, leaving 14 bases between. Germline loops: CDR1 SNHLY, CDR2 FYNNEI.

The CDR3 spells CSASRRGVVGKNEQYF. DNA of the CDR3: TGCAGTGCTAGTCGACGGGGAGTAGTCGGAAAGAATGAGCAGTACTTC. The chain links TRBV20-1 to TRBJ2-4, with D possibly matching TRBD2 (5 bases). CDR3 size: 16 residues. Germline values: CDR1 DFQATT, CDR2 SNEGSKA (reference sequence). The V end lost 3 bases, the J end lost 13 bases, and 28 bases lay between the germline ends.

This clonotype has just a few counts. The gene calls are TRBV5-5 and TRBJ2-5; D is unclear. Looked up from germline, CDR1 is SGHKS and CDR2 is YYEKEE (reference sequence). Trimming left V 0 bases short and J 4 bases short, with 13 bases between. The length of the CDR3 is 15 residues. The CDR3 loop is CASSLVSGYGETQYF. The DNA of the CDR3 is TGTGCCAGCAGCTTGGTTTCCGGGTACGGAGAGACCCAGTACTTC.

The table lists this clonotype with a few counts. The chain carries TRBV15 and TRBJ1-4, with 8 nucleotides matching TRBD1. Trimming cost V 3 bases and J 5 bases; bases outside gene matches: 8. This CDR3 is built from 16 residues. Germline assignment: CDR1 LNHNV and CDR2 YYDKDF (reference sequence). The CDR3 region has the DNA TGTGCCACCAGCAGTCCCCGACAGGGGTCGAATGAAAAACTGTTTTTT. Encoded protein: CATSSPRQGSNEKLFF. The full variable domain, its missing parts supplied by reference TRBV15 and TRBJ1-4, is DAMVIQNPRYQVTQFGKPVTLSCSQTLNHNVMYWYQQKSSQAPKLLFHYYDKDFNNEADTPDNFQSRRPNTSFCFLDIRSPGLGDTAMYLCATSSPRQGSNEKLFFGSGTQLSVL.

In its sample, this clonotype was seen many times. The chain links TRBV11-2 to TRBJ2-7, with D possibly being TRBD2 (5 bases). CDR3 length: 13 amino acids. Trimming stripped 3 bases from V and 5 bases from J, with 11 bases between. Germline-derived CDR1 and CDR2 are SGHAT and FQNNGV. The CDR3 sequence is CASSLGAGDEQYF. CDR3 DNA sequence: TGTGCCAGCAGCTTGGGAGCTGGGGACGAGCAGTACTTC.

The chain has TRBV27 and TRBJ2-7; perhaps D is TRBD1 or TRBD2 (5 bases each). V lost 6 bases and J 3 bases, leaving 18 bases between the germline ends. CDR1 MNHEY and CDR2 SMNVEV come from the germline V gene (reference sequence). There are 15 residues in the CDR3. DNA of the CDR3: TGTGCCAGCAGCCCAATGGGGGATTGGGACTACGAGCAGTACTTC. It is translated as CASSPMGDWDYEQYF.

This clonotype was seen repeatedly, ten times or more. The chain uses TRBV10-3 and TRBJ1-2; possibly TRBD1 for D (5 bases). The CDR3 has 12 residues. CDR1 and CDR2 (germline): ENHRY, SYGVKD. V was trimmed by 6 bases and J by 2 bases, leaving 7 bases between them. The CDR3, as DNA: TGTGCCATCAGAGGGGAAAACTATGGCTACACCTTC. Its translation: CAIRGENYGYTF.

This clonotype came up once. Germline and junction disagree at one end, which may indicate a read error. The CDR3 nucleotides read TGTACCAGCAGTTCACTCGACAGGGGGCTTGGCTACACCTTC. As protein: CTSSSLDRGLGYTF. The rearrangement uses TRBV12-3 or TRBV12-4 and TRBJ1-2; 10 positions agree with TRBD1. CDR3 length: 14 amino acids.

The chain uses TRBV20-1 and TRBJ1-2; TRBD1 matches 10 bases. The CDR3 is 16 residues long. V shed 3 bases and J 0 bases; nucleotides not matched to a gene: 7. Per the germline V gene, CDR1 is DFQATT and CDR2 is SNEGSKA (reference sequence). CDR3 amino acids: CSARGTGEGANYGYTF. For the CDR3, the DNA is TGCAGTGCTAGGGGGACAGGGGAAGGAGCTAACTATGGCTACACCTTC.

V usage is TRBV29-1 and J usage is TRBJ1-2; perhaps TRBD1 as D (5 bases). Germline V lookup: CDR1 SQVTM, CDR2 ANQGSEA. V shed 2 bases and J shed 3 bases, with 16 bases lying between them. The CDR3 covers 15 residues. CDR3 sequence: CSVEWYGDRDYGYTF. The CDR3 DNA reads TGCAGCGTTGAATGGTACGGGGACCGAGACTATGGCTACACCTTC.

The chain has TRBV12-5 and TRBJ1-2; 11 bases align to TRBD1. The junction had 3 bases not matched to a gene; V was cut back by 4 bases and J by 8 bases. This CDR3 has 13 amino acids. From germline, CDR1 is LGHNT and CDR2 FRNRAP. The chain's CDR3 is CASGSGQGDGYTF. Here the CDR3 DNA reads TGTGCTAGTGGTTCGGGACAGGGGGACGGCTACACCTTC. Together with reference TRBV12-5 and TRBJ1-2, the CDR3 gives the full variable domain: DARVTQTPRHKVTEMGQEVTMRCQPILGHNTVFWYRQTMMQGLELLAYFRNRAPLDDSGMPKDRFSAEMPDATLATLKIQPSEPRDSAVYFCASGSGQGDGYTFGSGTRLTVV.

J is TRBJ2-1 and V is TRBV5-1, with 8 positions matching TRBD2. CDR1 and CDR2 (germline): SGHRS, YFSETQ. J lost 7 bases, V lost 2 bases, and 5 bases had no gene match. CDR3 length equals 14 residues. The CDR3 DNA is TGCGCCAGCAGCTTACGGGGGGGGCAAAATGAGCAGTTCTTC. Protein: CASSLRGGQNEQFF. Combining the CDR3 with reference TRBV5-1 and TRBJ2-1 gives the whole variable domain KAGVTQTPRYLIKTRGQQVTLSCSPISGHRSVSWYQQTPGQGLQFLFEYFSETQRNKGNFPGRFSGRQFSNSRSEMNVSTLELGDSALYLCASSLRGGQNEQFFGPGTRLTVL.

The genes are TRBV6-6 and TRBJ1-2, with D unresolved. The CDR3 is 13 residues long. Germline CDR1 MNHNY, CDR2 SVGAGI (reference sequence). Trimming took off 7 bases at V and 3 bases at J, with 12 bases between the two ends. The CDR3 region has the DNA TGTGCCAGCAATGACGGGAGAGACTATGGCTACACCTTC. Protein: CASNDGRDYGYTF.

This clonotype has ten or more counts. The V call is TRBV12-3 or TRBV12-4, the J call TRBJ1-5; 7 bases align to TRBD1. Trimming removed 6 bases from V and 6 bases from J; junction bases left unmatched: 5. The length of the CDR3 is 13 residues. Here the CDR3 reads CASRTGETQPQHF. The CDR3 coding sequence is TGTGCCAGCAGAACAGGGGAGACTCAGCCCCAGCATTTT.

CDR3 sequence reads: CSARNPGNTEAFF. The CDR3 DNA reads TGCAGTGCTAGAAACCCCGGGAACACTGAAGCTTTCTTT. This sequence joins TRBV20-1 and TRBJ1-1; no definite D call. Germline V gene data show CDR1 as DFQATT and CDR2 as SNEGSKA (reference sequence). The CDR3 totals 13 residues. Between the trimmed V and J ends, which lost 2 bases and 1 base, there was a span of 8 bases.

This clonotype turned up a few times. This chain connects TRBV6-6 to TRBJ2-3, with 11 bases that match TRBD2. CDR3 length: 16 residues. J gave up 6 bases and V 8 bases, and 13 bases lay outside the gene matches. From germline, CDR1 is MNHNY and CDR2 SVGAGI (reference sequence). The CDR3 coding sequence is TGTGCCAGCGCGATAGTAGCGGGGGGGAATCCTGATACGCAGTATTTT. Translation gives CASAIVAGGNPDTQYF.

This clonotype was seen ten or more times. This sequence joins TRBV20-1 and TRBJ2-7; TRBD1 or TRBD2 may be the D gene (5 bases each). V shed 6 bases and J shed 3 bases, with 15 bases lying between them. The CDR3 runs 13 residues. Germline lookup yields CDR1 DFQATT and CDR2 SNEGSKA (reference sequence). This chain's CDR3 is CSAERGTLYEQYF. The CDR3 nucleotides read TGCAGTGCGGAGAGGGGAACCCTCTACGAGCAGTACTTC.

This clonotype has ten or more counts. The J gene is TRBJ2-6, the V gene TRBV10-3; perhaps TRBD1 as D (6 bases). The CDR3 covers 14 residues. Trimming stripped 9 bases from V and 3 bases from J, with 12 bases between. The germline V gene encodes CDR1 ENHRY and CDR2 SYGVKD. The CDR3: CAIQGSFGANVLTF. The CDR3 DNA follows: TGTGCCATTCAGGGGTCCTTTGGGGCCAACGTCCTGACTTTC.

This clonotype came up a few times. J is TRBJ2-5 and V is TRBV24-1; tentatively, D is TRBD1 or TRBD2 (5 bases each). The CDR3 length is 16 residues. The germline V and J ends were trimmed by 4 bases and 4 bases, with 18 bases remaining between them. The V gene's germline CDR1 is KGHDR and CDR2 SFDVKD. CDR3 sequence (DNA): TGTGCCACCAGTGACTCCACCCCGGGACGGGGAGAGACCCAGTACTTC. Its translation: CATSDSTPGRGETQYF.

This clonotype was recorded many times. This chain connects TRBV29-1 to TRBJ2-7; D perhaps matches TRBD2 (6 bases). This CDR3 region has 13 residues. Germline CDR1 SQVTM, CDR2 ANQGSEA. V lost 3 bases to trimming and J lost 3 bases, with 12 bases between them. The chain's CDR3 is CSVDGSGSYEQYF. DNA of the CDR3: TGCAGCGTTGACGGGTCCGGGAGCTACGAGCAGTACTTC.

V is TRBV18 and J is TRBJ2-5; 9 bases align to TRBD1. Germline CDR1 and CDR2: KGHSH and LQKENI. This CDR3 is built from 16 residues. V shed 3 bases, J shed 4 bases, and the junction held 9 bases outside the gene matches. The CDR3 loop is CASSPFGTGSPETQYF. DNA for the CDR3: TGTGCCAGCTCACCCTTTGGGACAGGGTCACCAGAGACCCAGTACTTC. Filled out from reference TRBV18 and TRBJ2-5, the complete variable domain reads NAGVMQNPRHLVRRRGQEARLRCSPMKGHSHVYWYRQLPEEGLKFMVYLQKENIIDESGMPKERFSAEFPKEGPSILRIQQVVRGDSAAYFCASSPFGTGSPETQYFGPGTRLLVL.